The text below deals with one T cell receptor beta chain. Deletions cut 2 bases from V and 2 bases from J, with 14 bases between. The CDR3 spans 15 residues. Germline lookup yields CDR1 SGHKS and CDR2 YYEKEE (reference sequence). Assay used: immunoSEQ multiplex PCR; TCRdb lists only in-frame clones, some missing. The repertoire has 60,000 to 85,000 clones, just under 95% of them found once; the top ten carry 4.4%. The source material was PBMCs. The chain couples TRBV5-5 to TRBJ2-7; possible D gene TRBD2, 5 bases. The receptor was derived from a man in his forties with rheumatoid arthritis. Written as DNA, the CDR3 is TGTGCCAGCAGCTTACTACAGCGGATGACCTACGAGCAGTACTTC. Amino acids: CASSLLQRMTYEQYF.